This note documents a single T cell receptor (beta chain) sequence. As yet, its antigen is unknown. This record comes from a study of T cell responses to AZD1222 COVID-19 vaccine. Study background: The analysis combined second doses at about 4 or about 12 weeks.

Trimming cost V 5 bases and J 1 base, with 18 bases left between them. CDR1 is LNHDA and CDR2 is SQIVND in the germline V gene (reference sequence). The CDR3 has 16 residues. Here immunoSEQ multiplex PCR was the method, and the copy in TCRdb shows in-frame clones only, minus some. The sample includes 120,000 or so clones, 89% seen only once; the top ten take under 2%. Study observations and caveats: Unmutated variant regions reportedly attract nearly half of all spike-specific TCRs. Vaccination with two AZD1222 doses was followed by a rise in Spike-specific TCR breadth and depth. White British people made up most donors, females outnumbered males, and clonal diversity was possibly underestimated.

This TCR came from an adult in good health. The starting material was peripheral blood, obtained on day 0 of AZD1222 vaccination. The chain recombines TRBV19 with TRBJ2-7; D is ambiguous. As DNA, the CDR3 is TGTGCCAGTAGTGATCGAAGGTTTGGGGTTTCCTACGAGCAGTACTTC. Protein: CASSDRRFGVSYEQYF.